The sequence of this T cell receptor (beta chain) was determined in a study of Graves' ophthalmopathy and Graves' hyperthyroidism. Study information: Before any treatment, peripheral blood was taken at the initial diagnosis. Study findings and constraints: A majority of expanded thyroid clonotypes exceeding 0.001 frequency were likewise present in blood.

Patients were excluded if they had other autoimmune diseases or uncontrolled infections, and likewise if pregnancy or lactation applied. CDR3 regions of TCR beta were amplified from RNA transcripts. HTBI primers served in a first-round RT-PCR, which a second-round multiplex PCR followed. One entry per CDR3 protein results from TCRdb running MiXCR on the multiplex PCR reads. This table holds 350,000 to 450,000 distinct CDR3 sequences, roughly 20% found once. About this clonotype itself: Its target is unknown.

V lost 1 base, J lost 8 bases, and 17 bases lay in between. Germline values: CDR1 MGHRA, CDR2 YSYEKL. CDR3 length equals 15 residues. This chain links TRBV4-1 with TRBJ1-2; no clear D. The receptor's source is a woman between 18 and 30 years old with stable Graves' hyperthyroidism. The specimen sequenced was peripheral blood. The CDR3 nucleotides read TGCGCCAGCAGCCAAGCTCGCCCGGGGAATGAGGGCTACACCTTC. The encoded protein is CASSQARPGNEGYTF.